These 18 T cell receptor beta chains share one sample of origin, sequenced in a study of blood T cells in healthy people across ages. A J-beta primer mix and a sample-barcoded 5' primer were used in a second PCR of about 6 to 12 cycles. MiXCR was run by TCRdb on the 5' RACE reads, yielding one entry per CDR3 protein. The table lists over 1,200,000 distinct CDR3 sequences, almost 60% of them singletons, with approximately 7% in the top ten. Sequenced: blood. These receptors came from a man aged 18 to 35 in good health.

The CDR3 nucleotides read TGTGCCAGCAGCGTAGCTACATCGGGGGAGACCCAGTACTTC. Protein: CASSVATSGETQYF. This chain joins TRBV9 and TRBJ2-5; maybe TRBD2 (5 bases). Trimming left V 0 bases short and J 5 bases short, with 11 bases between. The CDR3 length is 14 residues. Germline lookup yields CDR1 SGDLS and CDR2 YYNGEE.

This chain links TRBV7-2 with TRBJ1-5; the D gene is possibly TRBD1 (5 bases). Germline values: CDR1 SGHTA, CDR2 FQGNSA. The length of the CDR3 is 15 residues. Trimming took 5 bases from V and 7 from J, leaving 18 bases between them. This chain's CDR3 is CASSPPGQRAQPQHF. The DNA of the CDR3 is TGTGCCAGCAGCCCCCCGGGGCAGCGGGCCCAGCCCCAGCATTTT.

This clonotype has a handful of counts. This chain uses TRBV4-2 with TRBJ1-5, with D possibly matching TRBD1 (5 bases). The CDR3 sequence is 14 residues long. Trimming stripped 4 bases from V and 11 bases from J, with 18 bases between. The germline V gene encodes CDR1 LGHNA and CDR2 YNFKEQ. CDR3: CASSPRDGDSAQHF. The CDR3 nucleotides read TGTGCCAGCAGCCCGCGGGACGGAGATTCTGCCCAGCATTTT.

This clonotype was seen a handful of times. The chain employs TRBV10-3 and TRBJ2-3; D possibly matches TRBD1 or TRBD2 (6 bases each). Germline V gene sequence: CDR1 ENHRY, CDR2 SYGVKD. The CDR3 sequence is 17 residues long. V was cut by 0 bases and J by 2 bases, with 15 bases left in between. Written as DNA, the CDR3 is TGTGCCATCAGTGAGTCGAGTGGGGGGCCCCTCACAGATACGCAGTATTTT. Translating it yields CAISESSGGPLTDTQYF.

This chain links TRBV12-3 or TRBV12-4 with TRBJ2-1; possible D gene TRBD2, 5 bases. This CDR3 spans 11 amino acids. With 6 bases removed from V and 8 bases from J, the gap between germline ends came to 8 bases. The CDR3 loop reads CASRAGHEQFF. The CDR3 coding sequence is TGTGCCAGCAGGGCGGGTCATGAGCAGTTCTTC.

The chain has TRBV15 and TRBJ2-7, with D uncertain. This CDR3 has 14 amino acids. The V gene's germline CDR1 is LNHNV and CDR2 YYDKDF (reference sequence). V was clipped by 3 bases and J by 0 bases, with 9 bases between them. Here the CDR3 reads CATSSLPSSYEQYF. As DNA, the CDR3 is TGTGCCACCAGCAGTCTCCCGAGCTCCTACGAGCAGTACTTC.

The chain couples TRBV28 to TRBJ2-7; D might be TRBD2 (5 bases). V was cut by 6 bases and J by 3 bases, with 15 bases left in between. Per the germline V gene, CDR1 is MDHEN and CDR2 is SYDVKM. The CDR3 loop spans 14 amino acids. The CDR3 is CASSRGISLYEQYF. The CDR3 DNA is TGTGCCAGCAGCCGGGGAATTTCCCTCTACGAGCAGTACTTC.

The chain joins TRBV3-1 to TRBJ1-1, with D possibly matching TRBD1 (6 bases). V was clipped by 0 bases and J by 0 bases, with 14 bases between them. Germline values: CDR1 LGHDT, CDR2 YNNKEL (reference sequence). The CDR3 covers 17 residues. The CDR3 spells CASSQDRGGHMNTEAFF. The DNA for the CDR3 is TGTGCCAGCAGCCAAGATCGGGGGGGCCACATGAACACTGAAGCTTTCTTT. Full variable domain (remainder filled in from reference TRBV3-1 and TRBJ1-1): DTAVSQTPKYLVTQMGNDKSIKCEQNLGHDTMYWYKQDSKKFLKIMFSYNNKELIINETVPNRFSPKSPDKAHLNLHINSLELGDSAVYFCASSQDRGGHMNTEAFFGQGTRLTVV.

The chain joins TRBV12-3 or TRBV12-4 to TRBJ1-1; D not resolved. CDR3 size: 12 residues. Trimming cost V 8 bases and J 10 bases, with 17 bases left between them. CDR3 nucleotide sequence: TGTGCCAGCCAGACCAATAAGGCCCCAGCTTTCTTT. It translates to CASQTNKAPAFF.

The J gene is TRBJ1-1, the V gene TRBV20-1; D may be TRBD1 (6 bases). Germline V lookup: CDR1 DFQATT, CDR2 SNEGSKA (reference sequence). The ends were cut back, 0 bases at V and 1 base at J, with 15 bases in the middle. There are 16 residues in the CDR3. In DNA form, the CDR3 reads TGCAGTGCTAGAGACCCGTTCGAGGGGGGGAACACTGAAGCTTTCTTT. Amino acids: CSARDPFEGGNTEAFF.

The chain couples TRBV6-5 to TRBJ2-3, with 9 positions matching TRBD2. CDR1 and CDR2 from the germline V gene are MNHEY and SVGAGI. CDR3 length equals 15 residues. The J segment lost 5 bases and the V segment lost 2 bases, leaving 5 bases of the junction unmatched. As DNA, the CDR3 is TGTGCCAGCAGTTACGTAGCGGGAGCCGAAGATACGCAGTATTTT. This codes for CASSYVAGAEDTQYF.

The rearrangement links TRBV28 to TRBJ2-3; 11 nucleotides agree with TRBD2. With 7 bases clipped from V and 4 bases from J, the junction kept 10 bases outside the gene matches. This CDR3 spans 16 amino acids. Germline lookup yields CDR1 MDHEN and CDR2 SYDVKM. The chain's CDR3 is CASILLAGGPADTQYF. Written as DNA, the CDR3 is TGTGCCAGCATTCTCTTAGCGGGGGGGCCAGCAGATACGCAGTATTTT.

V gene TRBV12-3 or TRBV12-4 combines with J gene TRBJ2-1; D gene uncertain. V was trimmed by 5 bases and J by 8 bases, leaving 16 bases between them. The CDR3 is 14 residues long. CDR3 protein: CASSPGPLWDEQFF. DNA for the CDR3: TGTGCCAGCAGTCCCGGACCCCTGTGGGATGAGCAGTTCTTC.

The gene calls are TRBV7-2 and TRBJ2-7; 12 nucleotides align to TRBD2. V was clipped by 3 bases and J by 2 bases; unmatched bases: 5. Looked up from germline, CDR1 is SGHTA and CDR2 is FQGNSA. This CDR3 contains 16 residues. The CDR3: CASSFTSGRTTYEQYF. The DNA of the CDR3 is TGTGCCAGCAGCTTCACTAGCGGGAGGACTACCTACGAGCAGTACTTC. The whole variable domain, filled in from reference TRBV7-2 and TRBJ2-7, reads GAGVSQSPSNKVTEKGKDVELRCDPISGHTALYWYRQSLGQGLEFLIYFQGNSAPDKSGLPSDRFSAERTGGSVSTLTIQRTQQEDSAVYLCASSFTSGRTTYEQYFGPGTRLTVT.

This clonotype was counted between two and nine times. The chain employs TRBV29-1 and TRBJ2-1, with D tentatively TRBD1 or TRBD2 (6 bases each). This CDR3 comprises 16 residues. With 4 bases removed from V and 0 bases from J, the gap between germline ends came to 16 bases. The V gene's germline CDR1 is SQVTM and CDR2 ANQGSEA. In DNA, the CDR3 is TGCAGCGTTGGGGGGGCTCTTTCGAGCTCCTACAATGAGCAGTTCTTC. Amino acids: CSVGGALSSSYNEQFF.

V usage is TRBV7-2 and J usage is TRBJ2-7; TRBD1 matches at 8 bases. The V gene end was trimmed by 2 bases and the J gene end by 1 base; junction bases not matched to a gene: 4. This CDR3 spans 15 amino acids. Germline V CDR1 and CDR2: SGHTA, FQGNSA. CDR3 residues: CASSLRTGYSYEQYF. In DNA, the CDR3 is TGTGCCAGCAGCTTAAGGACAGGGTATTCCTACGAGCAGTACTTC.

The V and J genes are TRBV20-1 and TRBJ2-1, with a tentative D call TRBD1 (5 bases). The CDR3 loop spans 14 amino acids. Germline assignment: CDR1 DFQATT and CDR2 SNEGSKA (reference sequence). V was shortened by 8 bases and J by 8 bases, with 22 bases between the two germline ends. CDR3 sequence (DNA): TGCAGTACCCTCCGTATCCCAGGGATCCATGAGCAGTTCTTC. Translation: CSTLRIPGIHEQFF.

The V and J genes are TRBV3-1 and TRBJ2-7; 7 bases line up with TRBD2. Germline lookup yields CDR1 LGHDT and CDR2 YNNKEL (reference sequence). Germline trimming cut 6 bases from V and 2 bases from J; bases unmatched to any gene: 4. There are 13 residues in the CDR3. The CDR3 DNA reads as TGTGCCAGCAGGCCGACTAGCACCTACGAGCAGTACTTC. Residues: CASRPTSTYEQYF.